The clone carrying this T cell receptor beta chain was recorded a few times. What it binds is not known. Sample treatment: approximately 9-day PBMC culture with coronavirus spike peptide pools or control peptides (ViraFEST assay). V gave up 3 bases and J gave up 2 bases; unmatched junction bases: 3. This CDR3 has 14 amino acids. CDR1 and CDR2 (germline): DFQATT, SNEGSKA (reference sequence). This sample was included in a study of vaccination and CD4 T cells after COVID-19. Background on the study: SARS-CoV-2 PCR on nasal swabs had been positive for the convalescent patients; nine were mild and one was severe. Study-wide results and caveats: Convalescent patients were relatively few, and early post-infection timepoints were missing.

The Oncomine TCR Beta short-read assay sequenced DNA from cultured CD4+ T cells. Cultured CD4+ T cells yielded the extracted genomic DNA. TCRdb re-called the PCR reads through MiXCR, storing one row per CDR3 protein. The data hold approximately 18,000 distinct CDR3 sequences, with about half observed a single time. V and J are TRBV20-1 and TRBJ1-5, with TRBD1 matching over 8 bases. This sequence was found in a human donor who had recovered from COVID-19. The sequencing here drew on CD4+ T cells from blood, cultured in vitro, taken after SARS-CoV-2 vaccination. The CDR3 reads CSASGQGGNQPQHF. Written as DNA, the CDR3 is TGCAGTGCTAGCGGACAGGGAGGCAATCAGCCCCAGCATTTT.